This TCR beta chain was profiled in a study of blood T cell repertoires in COVID-19. Study at large: Nucleic acid was either cDNA or gDNA, and it came from T cells, B-cell-depleted T cells, or PBMCs.

The CDR3 is made up of 17 amino acids. V trimming: 4 bases; J trimming: 2 bases; junction bases outside the gene matches: 7. The V gene's germline CDR1 is MNHEY and CDR2 SMNVEV (reference sequence). Original processing notes: Researchers report that nucleated cell counts were estimated from reference gene primer amplification. TCRdb's table, derived via immunoSEQ multiplex PCR, lists solely in-frame clones and lacks some. The V and J calls and clone size are taken from that table; D and trimming were inferred from the DNA. The sample holds 350,000 to 400,000 clones; about 90% are singletons and the top ten take about 2.9%.

Sequenced material: peripheral blood. The genes are TRBV27 and TRBJ2-3, with 12 bases aligning to TRBD2. This clonotype was obtained from a woman under 40 with COVID-19, enrolled during active disease. The CDR3 here is CASSSLRTSGATDTQYF. The CDR3 region has the DNA TGTGCCAGCAGTTCCCTACGGACTAGCGGGGCCACAGATACGCAGTATTTT.